Sequencing of this T cell receptor (beta chain) was carried out in a study of cytomegalovirus exposure and HLA in healthy donors. Overall study findings and caveats: The presence/absence work took it that sequencing depth was about the same across donors. TCR beta sequences reportedly predicted most subjects' HLA-A and HLA-B alleles accurately.

V dropped 2 bases and J dropped 4 bases, with 8 bases sitting between them. This CDR3 is 13 amino acids long. The V gene's germline CDR1 is SGHTA and CDR2 FQGTGA. As concerns this clone: What it binds is unknown. Within the sample, other DNA sequences also encode this same CDR3.

PCR employed 60 Vbeta and 13 Jbeta primers. Profiled with immunoSEQ multiplex PCR; TCRdb holds only in-frame clones, not every one. Its table lists 100,000 to 150,000 clones. The TCR comes from a woman aged 40 to 50 in good health and CMV-seronegative. The sample taken for sequencing was PBMCs. The chain uses TRBV7-3 and TRBJ2-5; maybe TRBD1 (5 bases). CDR3: CASSLQGTETQYF. The DNA of the CDR3 is TGTGCCAGCAGCTTACAGGGAACAGAGACCCAGTACTTC.